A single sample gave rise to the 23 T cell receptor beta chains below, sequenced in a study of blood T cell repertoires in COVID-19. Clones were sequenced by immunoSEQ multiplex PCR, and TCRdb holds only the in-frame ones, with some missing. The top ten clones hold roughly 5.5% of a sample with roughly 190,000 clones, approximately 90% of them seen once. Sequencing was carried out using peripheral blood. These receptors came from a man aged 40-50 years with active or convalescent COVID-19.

CDR3 protein: CASSSVPTEAFF. The CDR3 DNA sequence: TGTGCCAGCAGCTCCGTTCCTACTGAAGCTTTCTTT. The chain employs TRBV6-2 or TRBV6-3 and TRBJ1-1; D unresolved. The CDR3 is 12 amino acids. The germline gives CDR1 MNHEY, CDR2 SVGEGT. V dropped 6 bases and J dropped 5 bases, with 10 bases sitting between them.

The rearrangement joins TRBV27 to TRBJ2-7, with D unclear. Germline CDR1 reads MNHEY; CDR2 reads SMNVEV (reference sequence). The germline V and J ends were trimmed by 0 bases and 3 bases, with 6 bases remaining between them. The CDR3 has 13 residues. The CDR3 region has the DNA TGTGCCAGCAGTTTATCGAGCCACTACGAGCAGTACTTC. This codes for CASSLSSHYEQYF.

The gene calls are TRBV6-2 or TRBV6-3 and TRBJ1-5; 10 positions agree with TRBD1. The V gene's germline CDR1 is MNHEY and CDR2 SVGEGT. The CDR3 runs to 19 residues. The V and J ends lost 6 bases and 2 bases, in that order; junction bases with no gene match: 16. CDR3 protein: CASSQFRTGGSSRNQPQHF. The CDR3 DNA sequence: TGTGCCAGCAGCCAGTTTCGGACAGGGGGATCGTCGCGCAATCAGCCCCAGCATTTT.

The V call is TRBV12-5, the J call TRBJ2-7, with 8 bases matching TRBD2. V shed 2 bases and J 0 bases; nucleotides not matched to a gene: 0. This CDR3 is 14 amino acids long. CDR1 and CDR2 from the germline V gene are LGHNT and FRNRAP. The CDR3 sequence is CASGLSGSSYEQYF. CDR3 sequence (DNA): TGTGCTAGTGGTTTGAGCGGGAGCTCCTACGAGCAGTACTTC.

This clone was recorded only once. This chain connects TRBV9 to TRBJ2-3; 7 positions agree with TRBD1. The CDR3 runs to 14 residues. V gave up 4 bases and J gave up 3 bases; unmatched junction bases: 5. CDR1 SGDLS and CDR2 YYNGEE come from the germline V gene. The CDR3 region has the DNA TGTGCCAGCAGCCCTCAGGGGGAAACAGATACGCAGTATTTT. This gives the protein CASSPQGETDTQYF.

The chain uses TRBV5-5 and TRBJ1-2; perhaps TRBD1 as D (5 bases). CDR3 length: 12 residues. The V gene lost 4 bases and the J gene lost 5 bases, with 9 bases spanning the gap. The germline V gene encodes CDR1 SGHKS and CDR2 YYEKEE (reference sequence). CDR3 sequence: CASSLDSYGYTF. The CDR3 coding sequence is TGTGCCAGCAGCCTAGACAGTTATGGCTACACCTTC. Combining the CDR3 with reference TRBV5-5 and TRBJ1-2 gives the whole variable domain DAGVTQSPTHLIKTRGQQVTLRCSPISGHKSVSWYQQVLGQGPQFIFQYYEKEERGRGNFPDRFSARQFPNYSSELNVNALLLGDSALYLCASSLDSYGYTFGSGTRLTVV.

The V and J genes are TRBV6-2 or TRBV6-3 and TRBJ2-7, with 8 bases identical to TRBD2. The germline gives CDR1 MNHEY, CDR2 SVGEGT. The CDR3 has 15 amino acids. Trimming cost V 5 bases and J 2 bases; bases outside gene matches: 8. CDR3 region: CASSAGGAPPYEQYF. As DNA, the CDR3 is TGTGCCAGCAGTGCCGGGGGGGCGCCACCCTACGAGCAGTACTTC.

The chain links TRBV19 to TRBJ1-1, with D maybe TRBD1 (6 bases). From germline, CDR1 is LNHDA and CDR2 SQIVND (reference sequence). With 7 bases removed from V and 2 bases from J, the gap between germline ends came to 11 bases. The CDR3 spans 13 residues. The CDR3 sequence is CASINRANTEAFF. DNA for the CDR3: TGTGCCAGTATCAACAGGGCCAACACTGAAGCTTTCTTT.

CDR3 coding DNA: TGTGCCAGCAGCCAGACAGGGGTGGTCTACGAGCAGTACTTC. Amino acid sequence: CASSQTGVVYEQYF. This chain uses TRBV14 with TRBJ2-7; TRBD1 matches at 8 bases. The ends lost 3 bases at V and 3 bases at J; junction bases unmatched: 4. CDR1 is SGHDN, CDR2 FVKESK, per germline. The CDR3 is 14 residues long. Together with reference TRBV14 and TRBJ2-7, the CDR3 gives the full variable domain: EAGVTQFPSHSVIEKGQTVTLRCDPISGHDNLYWYRRVMGKEIKFLLHFVKESKQDESGMPNNRFLAERTGGTYSTLKVQPAELEDSGVYFCASSQTGVVYEQYFGPGTRLTVT.

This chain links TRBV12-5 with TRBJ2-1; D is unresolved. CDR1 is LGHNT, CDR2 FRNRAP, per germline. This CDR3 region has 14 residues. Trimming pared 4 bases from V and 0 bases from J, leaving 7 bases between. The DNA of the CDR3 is TGTGCTAGTGGTTCAGATAACTCCTACAATGAGCAGTTCTTC. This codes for CASGSDNSYNEQFF.

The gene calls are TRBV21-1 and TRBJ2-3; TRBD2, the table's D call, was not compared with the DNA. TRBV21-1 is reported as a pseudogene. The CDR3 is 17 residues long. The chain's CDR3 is CASSKPDAGASTDTQYF. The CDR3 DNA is TGTGCCAGCAGCAAGCCAGACGCGGGAGCTAGCACAGATACGCAGTATTTT.

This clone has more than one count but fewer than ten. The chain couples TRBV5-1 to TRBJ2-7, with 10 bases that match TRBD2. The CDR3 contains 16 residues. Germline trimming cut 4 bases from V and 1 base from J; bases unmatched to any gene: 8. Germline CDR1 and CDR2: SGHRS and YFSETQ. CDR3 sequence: CASSPTQREGSYEQYF. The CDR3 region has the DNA TGCGCCAGCAGCCCAACACAGCGGGAGGGGTCCTACGAGCAGTACTTC.

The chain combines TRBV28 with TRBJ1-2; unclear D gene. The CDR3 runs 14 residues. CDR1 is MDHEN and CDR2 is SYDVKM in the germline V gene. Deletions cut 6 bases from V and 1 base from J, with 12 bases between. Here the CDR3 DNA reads TGTGCCAGCAGGGTTTTCGGGGATAACTATGGCTACACCTTC. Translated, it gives CASRVFGDNYGYTF.

Here the CDR3 DNA reads TGTGCCAGCAGCTTACGTTGGGCTAGCGGTGGAAACACCATATATTTT. Amino acids: CASSLRWASGGNTIYF. The genes are TRBV7-2 and TRBJ1-3; D ambiguous. V was trimmed by 2 bases and J by 3 bases, leaving 14 bases between them. Germline values: CDR1 SGHTA, CDR2 FQGNSA. The CDR3 contains 16 residues.

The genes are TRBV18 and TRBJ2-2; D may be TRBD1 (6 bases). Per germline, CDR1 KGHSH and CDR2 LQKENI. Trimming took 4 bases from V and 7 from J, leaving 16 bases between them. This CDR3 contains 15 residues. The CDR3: CASSLTSGQDGELFF. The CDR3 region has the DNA TGTGCCAGCTCACTAACTTCGGGACAAGACGGGGAGCTGTTTTTT.

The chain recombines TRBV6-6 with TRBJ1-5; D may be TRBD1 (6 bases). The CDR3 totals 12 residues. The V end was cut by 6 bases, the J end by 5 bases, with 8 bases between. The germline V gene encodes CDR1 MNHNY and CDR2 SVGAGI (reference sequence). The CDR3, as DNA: TGTGCCAGCAGACCAGGGGATCAGCCCCAGCATTTT. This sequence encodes CASRPGDQPQHF.

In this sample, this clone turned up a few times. This CDR3 is CASSSLTSGGSYEQYF. For the CDR3, the DNA is TGTGCCAGTAGTTCCCTTACTAGCGGGGGGTCCTACGAGCAGTACTTC. The chain has TRBV19 and TRBJ2-7; TRBD2 aligns across 12 bases. Germline assignment: CDR1 LNHDA and CDR2 SQIVND (reference sequence). J lost 1 base, V lost 5 bases, and 6 bases had no gene match. The CDR3 totals 16 residues.

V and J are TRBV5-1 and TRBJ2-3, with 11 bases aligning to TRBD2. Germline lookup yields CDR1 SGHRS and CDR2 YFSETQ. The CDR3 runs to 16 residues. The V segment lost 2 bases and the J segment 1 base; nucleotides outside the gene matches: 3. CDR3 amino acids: CASSFGTSGGTDTQYF. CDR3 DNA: TGCGCCAGCAGCTTCGGGACTAGCGGCGGCACAGATACGCAGTATTTT.

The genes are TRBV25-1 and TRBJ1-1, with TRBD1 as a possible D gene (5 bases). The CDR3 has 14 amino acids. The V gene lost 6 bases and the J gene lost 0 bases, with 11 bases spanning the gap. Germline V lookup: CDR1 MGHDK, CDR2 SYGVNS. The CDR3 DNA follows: TGTGCCAGCAGCACCCTGGACATGAACACTGAAGCTTTCTTT. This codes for CASSTLDMNTEAFF.

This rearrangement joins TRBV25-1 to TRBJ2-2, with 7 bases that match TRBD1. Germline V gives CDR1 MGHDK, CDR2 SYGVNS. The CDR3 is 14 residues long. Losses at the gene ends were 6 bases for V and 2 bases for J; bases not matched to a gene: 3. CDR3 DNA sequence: TGTGCCAGCAGGACAGGGAGAAACACCGGGGAGCTGTTTTTT. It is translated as CASRTGRNTGELFF.

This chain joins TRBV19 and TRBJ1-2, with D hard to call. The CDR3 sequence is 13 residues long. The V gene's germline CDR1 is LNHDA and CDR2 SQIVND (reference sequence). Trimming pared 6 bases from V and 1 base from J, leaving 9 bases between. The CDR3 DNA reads TGTGCCAGTAGGATGGCGGATAACTATGGCTACACCTTC. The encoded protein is CASRMADNYGYTF.

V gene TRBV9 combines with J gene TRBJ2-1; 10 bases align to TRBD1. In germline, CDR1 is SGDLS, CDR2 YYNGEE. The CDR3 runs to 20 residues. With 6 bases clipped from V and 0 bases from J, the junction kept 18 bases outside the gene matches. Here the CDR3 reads CASNAPSGTGDSDSYNEQFF. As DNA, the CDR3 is TGTGCCAGCAACGCCCCTTCCGGGACAGGGGACTCGGACTCCTACAATGAGCAGTTCTTC.

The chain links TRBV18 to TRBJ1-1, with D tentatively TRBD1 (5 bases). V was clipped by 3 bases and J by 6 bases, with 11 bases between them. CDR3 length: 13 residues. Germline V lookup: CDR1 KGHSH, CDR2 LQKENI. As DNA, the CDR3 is TGTGCCAGCTCACCCCATCAGGGCGCTGAAGCTTTCTTT. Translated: CASSPHQGAEAFF.